The entry that follows covers one T cell receptor (beta chain) sequence. V shed 6 bases, J shed 8 bases, and the junction held 9 bases outside the gene matches. CDR3 length: 13 amino acids. Germline CDR1 is MNHNY and CDR2 is SVGAGI (reference sequence). Produced via immunoSEQ multiplex PCR; TCRdb's table is partial and in-frame only. The sample lists around 80,000 clones, 94% seen once, with around 0.97% in the top ten. This sample is drawn from a study of T cell changes during pregnancy in multiple sclerosis. This receptor was taken from a female donor in good health, enrolled as a control in a pregnancy study. The source material was peripheral blood, sampled in the second trimester of pregnancy. This chain uses TRBV6-6 with TRBJ1-2, with 7 positions matching TRBD1. CDR3 nucleotides: TGTGCCAGCAGCCCCGACAGGGTGGAGGGCTACACCTTC. Protein product: CASSPDRVEGYTF.